What follows are 13 T cell receptor beta chains derived from one specimen sequenced in a study of identifying expanded T cells in peripheral blood. Profiled with immunoSEQ multiplex PCR; TCRdb holds only in-frame clones, not every one. In the table there are under 90,000 clones, over 75% of which are singletons. The sequencing sample was made of blood. These receptors were obtained from a person aged 18 to 75 in good health.

The rearrangement uses TRBV7-2 and TRBJ2-2, with 9 bases fitting TRBD1. The trim removed 6 bases at V and 1 base at J, leaving 6 bases unmatched. Germline V gene data show CDR1 as SGHTA and CDR2 as FQGNSA. This CDR3 has 16 amino acids. The CDR3 loop reads CASSPQGQGNTGELFF. DNA of the CDR3: TGTGCCAGCAGTCCCCAGGGACAGGGGAACACCGGGGAGCTGTTTTTT.

The chain couples TRBV4-3 to TRBJ2-3; TRBD2 agrees at 16 bases. Trimming cost V 3 bases and J 6 bases; bases outside gene matches: 3. Per germline, CDR1 LGHNA and CDR2 YSLEER. CDR3 size: 16 residues. The CDR3 reads CASSQEGLAGGDTQYF. CDR3 DNA: TGCGCCAGCAGCCAGGAGGGACTAGCGGGAGGGGATACGCAGTATTTT.

J is TRBJ2-7 and V is TRBV18; 8 bases match TRBD1. Per germline, CDR1 KGHSH and CDR2 LQKENI. The junction had 2 bases not matched to a gene; V was cut back by 4 bases and J by 3 bases. There are 13 residues in the CDR3. CDR3 region: CASSLGQGYEQYF. In DNA, the CDR3 is TGTGCCAGCTCACTCGGACAGGGCTACGAGCAGTACTTC.

Concerning this clone itself: The sample contains more than one DNA sequence encoding this CDR3. The J gene is TRBJ2-4, the V gene TRBV9; D might be TRBD2 (6 bases). V was pared by 0 bases and J by 6 bases, with 13 bases between. This CDR3 has 15 residues. Germline lookup yields CDR1 SGDLS and CDR2 YYNGEE. The CDR3 DNA is TGTGCCAGCAGCGTAGCAGGAGGGCCCGGAAACATTCAGTACTTC. This codes for CASSVAGGPGNIQYF.

As to this clone: At one end the junction does not follow the germline gene, possibly because of a read error. The V gene is TRBV5-3, the J gene TRBJ1-1; D perhaps matches TRBD1 (6 bases). TRBV5-3 is identified as an open reading frame with a role that is uncertain. This CDR3 region has 15 residues. CDR3 sequence: CASSLGGGLNTEAFF. The DNA for the CDR3 is TGTGCCAGCAGCTTGGGAGGGGGGCTGAACACTGAAGCTTTCTTT.

The chain uses TRBV19 and TRBJ1-2, with a possible D match to TRBD1 (6 bases). V was trimmed by 3 bases and J by 3 bases, leaving 11 bases between them. Germline CDR1 and CDR2: LNHDA and SQIVND (reference sequence). The CDR3 has 14 amino acids. CDR3 in DNA: TGTGCCAGTAGTATGTTTCCAGGGGACTATGGCTACACCTTC. It yields the protein CASSMFPGDYGYTF. Together with reference TRBV19 and TRBJ1-2, the CDR3 gives the full variable domain: DGGITQSPKYLFRKEGQNVTLSCEQNLNHDAMYWYRQDPGQGLRLIYYSQIVNDFQKGDIAEGYSVSREKKESFPLTVTSAQKNPTAFYLCASSMFPGDYGYTFGSGTRLTVV.

The sample holds a few counts of this clone. This chain connects TRBV7-9 to TRBJ1-4, with D perhaps TRBD1 (5 bases). V was shortened by 4 bases and J by 7 bases, with 10 bases between the two germline ends. CDR1 and CDR2 from the germline V gene are SEHNR and FQNEAQ (reference sequence). The CDR3 is 13 amino acids. The CDR3 protein is CASSSQGGEKLFF. The CDR3 DNA is TGTGCCAGCAGCTCTCAGGGAGGTGAAAAACTGTTTTTT.

The chain has TRBV23-1 and TRBJ1-4; TRBD1 aligns across 7 bases. TRBV23-1 is assigned to the ORF class and has an uncertain function. The CDR3 totals 14 residues. The ends lost 3 bases at V and 7 bases at J; junction bases unmatched: 5. For the CDR3, the DNA is TGCGCCAGCAGTCACCTAAGACAGGGTGAAAAACTGTTTTTT. The encoded protein is CASSHLRQGEKLFF.

This sequence joins TRBV6-5 and TRBJ2-7, with 8 bases aligning to TRBD2. CDR1 and CDR2 from the germline V gene are MNHEY and SVGAGI. The V gene end was trimmed by 5 bases and the J gene end by 6 bases; junction bases not matched to a gene: 9. The length of the CDR3 is 14 residues. This CDR3 reads CASSRGLEKGEQYF. The CDR3 coding sequence is TGTGCCAGCAGTCGGGGACTAGAGAAGGGCGAGCAGTACTTC.

The chain uses TRBV5-4 and TRBJ2-7, with D perhaps TRBD2 (6 bases). Between the trimmed V and J ends, which lost 4 bases and 0 bases, there was a span of 17 bases. Germline loops: CDR1 SGHNT, CDR2 YYREEE (reference sequence). The CDR3 extends over 16 amino acids. The CDR3 sequence: CASSQDAGPSSYEQYF. DNA for the CDR3: TGTGCCAGCAGCCAAGATGCGGGGCCAAGCTCCTACGAGCAGTACTTC.

The V and J genes are TRBV6-1 and TRBJ2-7; weak D call: TRBD2 (5 bases). This CDR3 region has 11 residues. V was pared by 8 bases and J by 3 bases, with 8 bases between. The germline V gene has CDR1 MNHNS and CDR2 SASEGT. CDR3 sequence reads: CASEGNYEQYF. CDR3 DNA sequence: TGTGCCAGCGAGGGAAACTACGAGCAGTACTTC.

Comments on this clone: Mismatch with germline at one junction end may stem from a read error. Other DNA sequences of this sample code for an identical CDR3. This sequence joins TRBV19 and TRBJ2-4; 9 nucleotides align to TRBD2. CDR1 and CDR2 from the germline V gene are LNHDA and SQIVND (reference sequence). The CDR3 extends over 17 amino acids. Here the CDR3 reads CASSIGLAGRASDIQYF. CDR3 in DNA: TGCGCCAGTAGTATAGGCCTAGCGGGGCGTGCGTCGGACATTCAGTACTTC.

DNA for the CDR3: TGCAGCGTTGAGGGTGGTCTATTTGGGACTGAAGCTTTCTTT. Encoded protein: CSVEGGLFGTEAFF. The chain couples TRBV29-1 to TRBJ1-1; D ambiguous. V lost 3 bases and J 5 bases, leaving 16 bases between the germline ends. CDR3 length: 14 amino acids. CDR1 SQVTM and CDR2 ANQGSEA come from the germline V gene.